Here is one T cell receptor beta chain with its context. Antigen: not known. Germline CDR1 DFQATT, CDR2 SNEGSKA (reference sequence). The CDR3 has 11 amino acids. Trimming cost V 6 bases and J 13 bases; bases outside gene matches: 9. Included as multiple sclerosis controls were treatment-naive patients who had stable or active relapsing-remitting disease. Purification of the CD8+ and CD4+ T cells relied on negative isolation, and TEMRA cells underwent FACS enrichment. These data come from a study of CD8 T cells in Susac syndrome. An input of roughly 0.45 to 1 ug of RNA was subjected to reverse transcription using random hexamers. TCR beta CDR3 was amplified by immunoSEQ multiplex PCR. This amplification extended across 54 Vbeta and 13 Jbeta segments. MiXCR was run by TCRdb on the immunoSEQ multiplex PCR reads, yielding one entry per CDR3 protein. Of about 200,000 distinct CDR3 sequences listed, more than 85% are singletons.

Broader study findings: The authors acknowledged that the study's TCR sequencing and HLA analysis involved relatively few individuals.

The chain joins TRBV20-1 to TRBJ1-5; 7 nucleotides align to TRBD1. Sequenced material: CD4+ T cells from PBMCs. The source is a human donor with multiple sclerosis. The CDR3 here is CSAGGPGTQHF. CDR3 DNA sequence: TGCAGTGCAGGGGGCCCGGGGACGCAGCATTTT.